This TCR beta chain was observed in a study of blood T cell repertoires in COVID-19. TCRdb's copy holds only in-frame clones and misses some; the assay was immunoSEQ multiplex PCR. In the table there are approximately 380,000 clones, about 88% of which are singletons. The germline gives CDR1 SGHTA, CDR2 FQGTGA. V dropped 1 base and J dropped 7; count of bases not matched to a gene: 13. The CDR3 sequence is 18 residues long. The sequence was obtained from a young woman who had recovered from COVID-19. This chain links TRBV7-3 with TRBJ2-1, with TRBD2 identical over 10 bases. Material: PBMCs or T cells enriched from blood (not recorded which). Written as DNA, the CDR3 is TGTGCCAGCAGCTTAATGGCGAAAAGGCTAGCGGGGGTGAATGAGCAGTTCTTC. Translated, it gives CASSLMAKRLAGVNEQFF.